A single TCR beta chain is shown here with its context. The data were taken from a study of blood T cell repertoires in COVID-19. Sequencing was performed with immunoSEQ multiplex PCR; in TCRdb, only in-frame clones are kept and a portion is missing. The data hold 310,000 or so clones, with about 90% observed a single time. The CDR3 is made up of 16 amino acids. CDR1 is MGHRA and CDR2 is YSYEKL in the germline V gene. V lost 1 base to trimming and J lost 8 bases; unmatched junction nucleotides: 10. The chain employs TRBV4-1 and TRBJ2-3; 9 bases fit TRBD2. The sample consisted of PBMCs or T cells enriched from blood (not recorded which). The sequence was collected from a woman in her 30s who had recovered from COVID-19. The CDR3 protein is CASSQGSGGFGRTQYF. CDR3 bases: TGCGCCAGCAGCCAAGGAAGCGGGGGGTTCGGCCGTACGCAGTATTTT.